This record covers a single T cell receptor beta chain. Its specificity is unknown. The V end lost 4 bases, the J end lost 2 bases, and 9 bases lay between the germline ends. The CDR3 sequence is 13 residues long. Germline lookup yields CDR1 ENHRY and CDR2 SYGVKD. Central memory, naive, regulatory and stem cell-like memory CD4+ cells were sorted by CD45RO/CCR7/CD25/CD127/CD95/CD27. Since all of the isolated RNA was reverse transcribed, expressed TCRB transcripts were what got sequenced. Using immunoSEQ multiplex PCR, the repertoire was profiled, and TCRdb retains in-frame clones only, with some absent. The sample holds around 350,000 clones, roughly 12% seen once. This entry comes from a study of beta chain features in type 1 diabetes. Whole-study context: Cell yields, age and gender were similar between patients and healthy donors.

Study results and caveats: Researchers reported that naive, central memory and Treg TCRB repertoires appeared more similar in patients than in healthy donors.

The V gene is TRBV10-3, the J gene TRBJ2-7, with D uncertain. This sequence originates from a man aged 18 to 30 in good health. Material for sequencing was naive CD4+ T cells from blood. The CDR3 loop is CAISVTVAYEQYF. Written as DNA, the CDR3 is TGTGCCATCAGTGTAACAGTAGCCTACGAGCAGTACTTC.